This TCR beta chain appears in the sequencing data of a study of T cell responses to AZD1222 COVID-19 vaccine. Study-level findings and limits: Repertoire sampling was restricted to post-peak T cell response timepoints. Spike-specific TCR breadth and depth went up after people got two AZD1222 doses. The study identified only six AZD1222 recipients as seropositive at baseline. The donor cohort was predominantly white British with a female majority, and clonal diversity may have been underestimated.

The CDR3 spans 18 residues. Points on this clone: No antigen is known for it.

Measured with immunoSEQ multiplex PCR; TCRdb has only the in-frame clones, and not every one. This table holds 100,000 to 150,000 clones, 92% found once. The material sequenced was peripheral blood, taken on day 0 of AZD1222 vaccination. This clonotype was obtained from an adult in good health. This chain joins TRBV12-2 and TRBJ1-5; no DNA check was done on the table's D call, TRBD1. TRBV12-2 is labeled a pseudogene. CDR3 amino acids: CASRLGGQGQRGDQPQHF. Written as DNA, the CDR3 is TGTGCAAGTCGCTTAGGCGGACAGGGACAAAGAGGAGATCAGCCCCAGCATTTT.